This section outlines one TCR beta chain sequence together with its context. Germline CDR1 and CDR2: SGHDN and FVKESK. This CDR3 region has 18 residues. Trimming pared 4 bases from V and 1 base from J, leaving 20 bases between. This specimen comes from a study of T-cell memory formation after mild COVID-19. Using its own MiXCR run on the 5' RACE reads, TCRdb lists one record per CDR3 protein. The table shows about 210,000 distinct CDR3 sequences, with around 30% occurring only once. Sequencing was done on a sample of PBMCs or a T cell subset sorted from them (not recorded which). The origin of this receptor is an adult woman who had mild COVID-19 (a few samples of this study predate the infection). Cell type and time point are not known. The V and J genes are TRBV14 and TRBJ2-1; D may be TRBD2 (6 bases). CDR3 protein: CASSRRFGGKGSYNEQFF. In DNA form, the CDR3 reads TGTGCCAGCAGCCGGAGGTTTGGAGGGAAAGGATCCTACAATGAGCAGTTCTTC.